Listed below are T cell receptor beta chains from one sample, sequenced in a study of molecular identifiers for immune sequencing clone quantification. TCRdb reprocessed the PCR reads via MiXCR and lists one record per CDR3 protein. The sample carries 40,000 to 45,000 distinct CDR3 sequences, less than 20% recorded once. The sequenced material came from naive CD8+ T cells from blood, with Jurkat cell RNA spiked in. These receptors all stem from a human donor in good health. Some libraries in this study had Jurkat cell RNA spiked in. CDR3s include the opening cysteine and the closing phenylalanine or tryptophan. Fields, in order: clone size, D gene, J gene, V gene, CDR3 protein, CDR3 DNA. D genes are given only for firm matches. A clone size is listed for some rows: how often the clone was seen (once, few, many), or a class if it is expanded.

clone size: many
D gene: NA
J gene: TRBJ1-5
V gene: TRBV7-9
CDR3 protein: CASSLDGQPQHF
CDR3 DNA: TGTGCCAGCAGCTTAGATGGGCAGCCCCAGCATTTT

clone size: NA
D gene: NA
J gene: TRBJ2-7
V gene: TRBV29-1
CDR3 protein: CSVGGGTDSYEQYF
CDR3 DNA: TGCAGCGTGGGGGGCGGGACAGACTCCTACGAGCAGTACTTC

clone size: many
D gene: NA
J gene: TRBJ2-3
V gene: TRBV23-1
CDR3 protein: CASSQSLQASTDTQYF
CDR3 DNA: TGCGCCAGCAGTCAATCGCTACAGGCTAGCACAGATACGCAGTATTTT

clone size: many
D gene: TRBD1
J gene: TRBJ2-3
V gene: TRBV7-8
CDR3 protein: CASRVSGGSTDTQYF
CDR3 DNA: TGTGCCAGCAGGGTTTCAGGGGGAAGCACAGATACGCAGTATTTT

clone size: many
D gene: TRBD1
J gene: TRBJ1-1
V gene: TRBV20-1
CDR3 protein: CSARDRVGVHTEAFF
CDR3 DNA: TGCAGTGCTAGGGACAGGGTTGGGGTGCACACTGAAGCTTTCTTT

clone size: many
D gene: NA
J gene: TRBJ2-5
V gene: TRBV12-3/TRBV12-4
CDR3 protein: CASSPNRGDAQETQYF
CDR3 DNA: TGTGCCAGCAGCCCAAACCGAGGCGACGCGCAAGAGACCCAGTACTTC

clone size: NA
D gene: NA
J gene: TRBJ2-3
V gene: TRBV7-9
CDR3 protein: CASSLGGFLPTDTQYF
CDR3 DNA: TGTGCCAGCAGCTTAGGGGGGTTTTTACCAACAGATACGCAGTATTTT

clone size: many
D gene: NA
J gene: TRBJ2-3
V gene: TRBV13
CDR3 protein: CASSNRRGSVRTDTQYF
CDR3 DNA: TGTGCCAGCAGCAACAGGAGAGGGAGCGTTCGCACAGATACGCAGTATTTT

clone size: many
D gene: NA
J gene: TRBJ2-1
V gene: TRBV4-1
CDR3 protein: CASSHPSYNEQFF
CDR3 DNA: TGCGCCAGCAGCCACCCGTCCTACAATGAGCAGTTCTTC

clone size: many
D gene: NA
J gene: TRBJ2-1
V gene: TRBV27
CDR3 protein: CASSFPGPTYNEQFF
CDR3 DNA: TGTGCCAGCAGTTTTCCAGGTCCTACCTACAATGAGCAGTTCTTC

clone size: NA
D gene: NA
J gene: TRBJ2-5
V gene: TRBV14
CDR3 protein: CASSQVVVGDEETQYF
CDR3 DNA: TGTGCCAGCAGCCAAGTGGTAGTAGGGGACGAAGAGACCCAGTACTTC

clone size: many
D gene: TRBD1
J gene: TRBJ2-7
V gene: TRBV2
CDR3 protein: CAGKTRPGQGPDEQYF
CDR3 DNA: TGTGCCGGGAAGACCCGACCGGGACAGGGGCCGGACGAGCAGTACTTC

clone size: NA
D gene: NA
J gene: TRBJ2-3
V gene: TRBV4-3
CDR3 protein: CASSQVVGVTDTQYF
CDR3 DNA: TGCGCCAGCAGCCAAGTGGTTGGGGTGACGGATACGCAGTATTTT

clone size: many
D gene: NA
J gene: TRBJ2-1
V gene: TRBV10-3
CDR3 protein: CAISDMGDEQFF
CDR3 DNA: TGTGCCATCAGTGATATGGGTGATGAGCAGTTCTTC

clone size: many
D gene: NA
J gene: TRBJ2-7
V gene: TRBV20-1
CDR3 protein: CSARARAGGAYEQYF
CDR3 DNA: TGCAGTGCTAGAGCCCGAGCGGGCGGGGCCTACGAGCAGTACTTC

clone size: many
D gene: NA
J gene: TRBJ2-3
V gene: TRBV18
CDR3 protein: CASSEADTQYF
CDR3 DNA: TGTGCCAGCTCAGAGGCAGATACGCAGTATTTT

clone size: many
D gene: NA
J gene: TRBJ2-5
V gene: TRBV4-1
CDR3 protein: CASSQEDPTYQETQYF
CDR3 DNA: TGCGCCAGCAGCCAAGAAGATCCCACGTACCAAGAGACCCAGTACTTC

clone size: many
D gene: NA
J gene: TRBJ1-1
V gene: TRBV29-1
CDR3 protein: CSVKGGVDTEAFF
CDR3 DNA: TGCAGCGTTAAGGGGGGCGTGGACACTGAAGCTTTCTTT

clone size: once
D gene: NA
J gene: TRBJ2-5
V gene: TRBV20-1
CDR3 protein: CSAGPTGADWGGQETQYF
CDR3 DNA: TGCAGTGCTGGCCCGACAGGGGCGGACTGGGGGGGCCAAGAGACCCAGTACTTC

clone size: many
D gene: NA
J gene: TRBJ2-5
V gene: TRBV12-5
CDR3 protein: CASGLVQGREQETQYF
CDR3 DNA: TGTGCTAGTGGTTTGGTACAAGGCAGGGAGCAAGAGACCCAGTACTTC

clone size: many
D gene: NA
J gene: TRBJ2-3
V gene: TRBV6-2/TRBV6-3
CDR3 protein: CASSYGKQGLSTDTQYF
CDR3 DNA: TGTGCCAGCAGTTACGGAAAGCAGGGACTTAGCACAGATACGCAGTATTTT

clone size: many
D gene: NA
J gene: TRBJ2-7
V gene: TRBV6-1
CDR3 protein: CATREWSSYEQYF
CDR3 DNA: TGTGCCACCAGAGAGTGGAGCTCCTACGAGCAGTACTTC

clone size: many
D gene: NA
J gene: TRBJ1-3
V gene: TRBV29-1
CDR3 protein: CSVDSRDQGYGNTIYF
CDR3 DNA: TGCAGCGTTGATTCCCGGGATCAGGGCTATGGAAACACCATATATTTT

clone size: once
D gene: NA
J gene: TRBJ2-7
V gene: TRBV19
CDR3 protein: CASSVGSPSYEQYF
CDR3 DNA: TGTGCCAGTAGCGTCGGGAGCCCTAGCTACGAGCAGTACTTC

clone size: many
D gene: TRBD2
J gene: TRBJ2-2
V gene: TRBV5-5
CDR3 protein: CASSFWGGTGELFF
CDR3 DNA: TGTGCCAGCAGCTTCTGGGGGGGTACCGGGGAGCTGTTTTTT

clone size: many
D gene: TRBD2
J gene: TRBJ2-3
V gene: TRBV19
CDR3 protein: CASSRLGGSPTDTQYF
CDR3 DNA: TGTGCCAGTAGCAGGTTGGGAGGGAGCCCCACAGATACGCAGTATTTT

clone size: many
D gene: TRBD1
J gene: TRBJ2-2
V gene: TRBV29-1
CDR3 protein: CSVEDVASGQGLTGELFF
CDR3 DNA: TGCAGCGTTGAAGATGTTGCTTCGGGACAGGGGCTCACCGGGGAGCTGTTTTTT

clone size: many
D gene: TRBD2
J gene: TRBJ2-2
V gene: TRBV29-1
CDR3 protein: CSVEVPGLADPGELFF
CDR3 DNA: TGCAGCGTTGAAGTCCCGGGACTAGCGGACCCCGGGGAGCTGTTTTTT

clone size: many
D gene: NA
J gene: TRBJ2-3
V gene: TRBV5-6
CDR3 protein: CASSLWGGPDTQYF
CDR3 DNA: TGTGCCAGCAGCTTGTGGGGGGGCCCCGATACGCAGTATTTT

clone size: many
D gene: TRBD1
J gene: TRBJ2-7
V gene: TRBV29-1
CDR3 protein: CSALLAGGSYEQYF
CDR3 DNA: TGCAGCGCGCTTTTGGCAGGGGGTAGTTACGAGCAGTACTTC

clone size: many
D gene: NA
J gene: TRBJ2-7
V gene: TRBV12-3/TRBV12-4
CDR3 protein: CASSPAGEQYF
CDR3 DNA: TGTGCCAGCAGTCCCGCCGGTGAGCAGTACTTC

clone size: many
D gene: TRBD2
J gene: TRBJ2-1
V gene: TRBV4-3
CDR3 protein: CASSHLPSAGEYNEQFF
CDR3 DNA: TGCGCCAGCAGCCACCTCCCCTCAGCGGGAGAGTACAATGAGCAGTTCTTC

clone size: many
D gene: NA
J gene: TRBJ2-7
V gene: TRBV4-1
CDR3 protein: CASSQAGGWEQYF
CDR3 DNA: TGCGCCAGCAGCCAAGCGGGGGGCTGGGAGCAGTACTTC

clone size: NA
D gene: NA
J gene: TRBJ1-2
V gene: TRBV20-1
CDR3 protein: CSARIASGYTF
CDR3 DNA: TGCAGTGCTAGGATTGCGAGTGGCTACACCTTC

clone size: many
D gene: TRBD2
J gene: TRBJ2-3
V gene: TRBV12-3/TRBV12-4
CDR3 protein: CASSGAGGREKAPDTQYF
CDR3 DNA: TGTGCCAGCAGTGGCGCGGGGGGTAGGGAGAAGGCGCCAGATACGCAGTATTTT

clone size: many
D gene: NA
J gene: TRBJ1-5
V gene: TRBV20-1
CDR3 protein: CSARVVDQFGNQPQHF
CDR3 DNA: TGCAGTGCTAGAGTCGTGGACCAGTTTGGCAATCAGCCCCAGCATTTT

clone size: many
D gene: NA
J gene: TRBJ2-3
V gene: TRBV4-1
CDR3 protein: CASSQEWASDTQYF
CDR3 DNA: TGCGCCAGCAGCCAAGAATGGGCCTCAGATACGCAGTATTTT

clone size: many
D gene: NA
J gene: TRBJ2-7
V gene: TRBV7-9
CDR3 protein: CASSPAGGSGYEQYF
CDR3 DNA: TGTGCCAGCAGCCCCGCCGGTGGTTCTGGCTACGAGCAGTACTTC

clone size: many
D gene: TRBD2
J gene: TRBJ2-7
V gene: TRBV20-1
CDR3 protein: CSARTSGTYEQYF
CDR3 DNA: TGCAGTGCTCGGACTAGCGGTACCTACGAGCAGTACTTC

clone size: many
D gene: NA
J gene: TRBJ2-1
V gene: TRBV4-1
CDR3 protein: CASSQGNEQFF
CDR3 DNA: TGCGCCAGCAGCCAAGGCAATGAGCAGTTCTTC

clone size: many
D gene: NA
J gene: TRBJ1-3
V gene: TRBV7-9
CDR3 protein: CASSASRGIRAGNTIYF
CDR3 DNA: TGTGCCAGCAGCGCGAGCCGGGGTATCCGAGCGGGAAACACCATATATTTT

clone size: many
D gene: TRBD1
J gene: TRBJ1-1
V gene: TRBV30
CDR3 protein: CAWRGWGQERVNTEAFF
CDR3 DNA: TGTGCCTGGAGAGGGTGGGGACAGGAGCGGGTGAACACTGAAGCTTTCTTT

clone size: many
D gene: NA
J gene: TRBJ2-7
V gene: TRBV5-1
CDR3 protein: CASSLTGHHEQYF
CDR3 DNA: TGCGCCAGCAGCTTGACAGGGCACCACGAGCAGTACTTC

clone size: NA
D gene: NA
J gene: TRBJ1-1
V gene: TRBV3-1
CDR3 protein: CASSQVLNRGDTEAFF
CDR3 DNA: TGTGCCAGCAGCCAAGTGCTTAACCGGGGGGATACTGAAGCTTTCTTT

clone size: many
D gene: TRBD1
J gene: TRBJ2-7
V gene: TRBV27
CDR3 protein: CASSRGYREQYF
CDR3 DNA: TGTGCCAGCAGCAGGGGGTATCGGGAGCAGTACTTC